This TCR beta chain was captured by sequencing in a study of cytomegalovirus exposure and HLA in healthy donors. The primer mix had 60 Vbeta and 13 Jbeta primers. The data were produced by immunoSEQ multiplex PCR, yet TCRdb's version contains in-frame clones alone and is incomplete. The table shows 130,000 or so clones, with 6.5% to 9.5% occurring only once. Whole-study findings and limits: When the data were analyzed later, several of the most significant clusters appeared to be linked to common viral pathogens. An assumption of roughly uniform sequencing depth across donors underlay the presence/absence analyses. More clonal expansion characterized HLA-associated TCR beta chains than equally common others in a later analysis.

CDR1 and CDR2 from the germline V gene are SGDLS and YYNGEE. Germline trimming cut 3 bases from V and 6 bases from J; bases unmatched to any gene: 0. This CDR3 is built from 14 residues. With regard to this clone: Its antigen is undetermined.

This receptor was identified in a middle-aged man in good health and CMV-seronegative. The chain is built from TRBV9 and TRBJ2-3; 14 bases are shared with TRBD2. Input material: PBMCs. CDR3 region: CASSGTSGGDTQYF. The DNA of the CDR3 is TGTGCCAGCAGCGGGACTAGCGGGGGGGATACGCAGTATTTT.